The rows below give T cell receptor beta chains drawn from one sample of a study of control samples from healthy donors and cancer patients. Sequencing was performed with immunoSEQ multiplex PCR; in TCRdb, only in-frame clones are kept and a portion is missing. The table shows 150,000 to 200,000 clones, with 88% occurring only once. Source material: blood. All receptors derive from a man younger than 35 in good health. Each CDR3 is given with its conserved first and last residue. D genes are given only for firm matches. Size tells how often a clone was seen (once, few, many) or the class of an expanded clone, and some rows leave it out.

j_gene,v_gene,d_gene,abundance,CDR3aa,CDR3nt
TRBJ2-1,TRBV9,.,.,CASSVVAGSNEQFF,TGTGCCAGCAGCGTAGTGGCGGGGTCGAATGAGCAGTTCTTC
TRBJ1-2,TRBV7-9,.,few,CASTETAPKGYTF,TGTGCCAGCACGGAGACGGCCCCTAAGGGCTACACCTTC
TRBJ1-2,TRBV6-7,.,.,CASSSPLGEGYGYTF,TGTGCCAGCAGTTCCCCACTGGGCGAAGGCTATGGCTACACCTTC
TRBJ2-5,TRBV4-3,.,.,CASSQARGLGETQYF,TGCGCCAGCAGCCAAGCACGTGGGCTTGGGGAGACCCAGTACTTC
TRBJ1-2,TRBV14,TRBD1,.,CASSQDRPDRRNYGYTF,TGTGCCAGCAGCCAAGATAGGCCGGACAGGAGAAACTATGGCTACACCTTC
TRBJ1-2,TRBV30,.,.,CAWSVDSNYGYTF,TGTGCCTGGAGTGTCGACAGCAACTATGGCTACACCTTC
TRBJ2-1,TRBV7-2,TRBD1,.,CASRSTGVDEQFF,TGTGCCAGCAGGTCAACAGGGGTGGATGAGCAGTTCTTC
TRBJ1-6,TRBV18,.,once,CASSISVRSYNSPLHF,TGTGCCAGCTCAATCAGCGTTCGGTCCTATAATTCACCCCTCCACTTT
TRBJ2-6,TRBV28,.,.,CASSIRTDGANVLTF,TGTGCCAGCAGTATTAGGACTGACGGGGCCAACGTCCTGACTTTC
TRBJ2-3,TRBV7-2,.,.,CASSFSRGTDTQYF,TGTGCCAGCAGCTTTTCAAGGGGCACAGATACGCAGTATTTT
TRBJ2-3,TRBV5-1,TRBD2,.,CASSLVRTSGTDTQYF,TGCGCCAGCAGCTTGGTCCGGACTAGCGGCACAGATACGCAGTATTTT
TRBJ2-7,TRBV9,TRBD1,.,CASSVEGTGGDEQYF,TGTGCCAGCAGCGTAGAAGGGACAGGGGGAGACGAGCAGTACTTC
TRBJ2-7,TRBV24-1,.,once,CATGMDLAGVTNEQYF,TGTGCCACCGGAATGGATTTGGCAGGGGTAACGAACGAGCAGTACTTC
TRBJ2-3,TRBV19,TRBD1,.,CASSIAGTADTQYF,TGTGCCAGTAGTATAGCGGGGACAGCAGATACGCAGTATTTT
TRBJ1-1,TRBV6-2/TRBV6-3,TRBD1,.,CASSTLDRGLDTEAFF,TGTGCCAGCAGTACCCTGGACAGGGGGCTTGACACTGAAGCTTTCTTT
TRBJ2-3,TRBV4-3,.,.,CASSQDWTKSTDTQYF,TGCGCCAGCAGCCAAGATTGGACAAAGAGCACAGATACGCAGTATTTT
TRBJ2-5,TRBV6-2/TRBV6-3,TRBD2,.,CASSLSGADQETQYF,TGTGCCAGCAGTCTAAGCGGGGCGGACCAAGAGACCCAGTACTTC
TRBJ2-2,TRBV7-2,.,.,CASSPAAGPNTGELFF,TGTGCCAGCAGCCCGGCGGCAGGGCCGAACACCGGGGAGCTGTTTTTT
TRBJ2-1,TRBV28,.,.,CASSFRGPYNEQFF,TGTGCCAGCAGTTTTCGGGGACCGTACAATGAGCAGTTCTTC
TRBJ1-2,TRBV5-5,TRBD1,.,CASSLGGTARTYGYTF,TGTGCCAGCAGCTTGGGGGGGACAGCAAGAACCTATGGCTACACCTTC
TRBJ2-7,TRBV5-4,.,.,CASSLENTSSYEQYF,TGTGCCAGCAGCTTGGAAAACACGAGCTCCTACGAGCAGTACTTC
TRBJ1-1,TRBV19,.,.,CASSIDLGTNTEAFF,TGTGCCAGTAGTATAGATCTAGGAACGAACACTGAAGCTTTCTTT
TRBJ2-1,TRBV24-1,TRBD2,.,CATSDPGTSVGEQFF,TGTGCCACCAGTGACCCCGGGACTAGCGTTGGAGAGCAGTTCTTC
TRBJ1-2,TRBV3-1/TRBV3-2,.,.,CASSPGETAYGYTF,TGTGCCAGCAGCCCCGGCGAGACAGCTTATGGCTACACCTTC
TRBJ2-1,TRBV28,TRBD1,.,CASSSLDRGRSHNEQFF,TGTGCCAGCAGTTCCCTCGACAGGGGGCGATCCCACAATGAGCAGTTCTTC
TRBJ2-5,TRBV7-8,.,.,CAFPLWGARETQYF,TGTGCCTTCCCCTTATGGGGGGCGCGAGAGACCCAGTACTTC
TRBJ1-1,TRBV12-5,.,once,CASVKRPMNTEAFF,TGTGCTAGTGTGAAGAGACCCATGAACACTGAAGCTTTCTTT
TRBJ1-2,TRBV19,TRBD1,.,CASSSGGDSSNYGYTF,TGTGCCAGTAGTAGCGGAGGGGACAGCTCTAACTATGGCTACACCTTC
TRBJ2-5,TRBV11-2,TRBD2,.,CASSLGFGGGPQETQYF,TGTGCCAGCAGCTTAGGGTTTGGCGGGGGGCCTCAAGAGACCCAGTACTTC
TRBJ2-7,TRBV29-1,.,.,CSVVFLRGSIYEQYF,TGCAGCGTTGTTTTCCTCAGGGGTTCAATCTACGAGCAGTACTTC
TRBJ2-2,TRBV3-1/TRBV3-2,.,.,CASTPRANTGELFF,TGTGCCAGCACACCGCGTGCGAACACCGGGGAGCTGTTTTTT
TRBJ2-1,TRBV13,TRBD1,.,CASSSPGTEYNEQFF,TGTGCCAGCAGCTCCCCCGGGACAGAATACAATGAGCAGTTCTTC
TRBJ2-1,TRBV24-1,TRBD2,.,CATSDKTSGDYNEQFF,TGTGCCACCAGTGATAAGACTAGCGGGGACTACAATGAGCAGTTCTTC
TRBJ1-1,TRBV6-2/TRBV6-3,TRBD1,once,CASSYGDRDTEAFF,TGTGCCAGCAGTTACGGCGACAGGGACACTGAAGCTTTCTTT
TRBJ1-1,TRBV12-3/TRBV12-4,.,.,CASNAGNTEAFF,TGTGCCAGCAACGCGGGGAACACTGAAGCTTTCTTT
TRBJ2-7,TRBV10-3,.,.,CAISHNTLLYEQYF,TGTGCCATCAGTCACAACACACTCCTGTACGAGCAGTACTTC
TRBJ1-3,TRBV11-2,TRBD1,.,CASSSGQGPSSGNTIYF,TGTGCCAGCAGCTCGGGACAGGGCCCAAGCTCTGGAAACACCATATATTTT
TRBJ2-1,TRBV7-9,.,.,CASSLGSSYNEQFF,TGTGCCAGCAGCCTAGGGAGCTCCTACAATGAGCAGTTCTTC
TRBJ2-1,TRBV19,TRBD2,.,CASSISLAGGNEQFF,TGTGCCAGTAGTATAAGTCTAGCGGGGGGAAATGAGCAGTTCTTC
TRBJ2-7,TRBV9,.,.,CASSVSTTHEQYF,TGTGCCAGCAGCGTATCAACGACCCACGAGCAGTACTTC
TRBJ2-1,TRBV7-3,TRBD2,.,CASSLSGGDNNEQFF,TGTGCCAGCAGCTTAAGCGGGGGTGACAACAATGAGCAGTTCTTC
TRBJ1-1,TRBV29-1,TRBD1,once,CSVDRTGSKEAFF,TGCAGCGTTGATCGGACAGGATCAAAGGAAGCTTTCTTT
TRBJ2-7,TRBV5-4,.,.,CASSLEGGRYEQYF,TGTGCCAGCAGCCTCGAAGGGGGGCGCTACGAGCAGTACTTC
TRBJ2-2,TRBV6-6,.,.,CASSVRGNTGELFF,TGTGCCAGCAGTGTAAGGGGGAACACCGGGGAGCTGTTTTTT
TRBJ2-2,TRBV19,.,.,CASSITGELFF,TGTGCCAGTAGTATTACCGGGGAGCTGTTTTTT